Shown below are 23 T cell receptor beta chains from a single sample sequenced in a study of Ad26.COV2.S vaccination and SARS-CoV-2 variants. The treatment here: 15 to 20 received Ad26.COV2.S at low or high dose, single or two shots; five or six received placebo; per-sample allocation not given. All samples were drawn on day 63, counting from the first vaccine or placebo injection. Method: immunoSEQ multiplex PCR; TCRdb's copy keeps in-frame clones and lacks some. The sample has around 300,000 clones; about 88% are singletons. This specimen was peripheral blood, taken in a trial of Ad26.COV2.S vaccine versus placebo. The source is a person between 18 and 65 years old who received the Ad26.COV2.S COVID-19 vaccine or a placebo.

The V call is TRBV7-2, the J call TRBJ1-1; tentatively, D is TRBD1 (5 bases). The CDR3 covers 11 residues. Germline lookup yields CDR1 SGHTA and CDR2 FQGNSA. Trimming took 5 bases from V and 10 from J, leaving 11 bases between them. Here the CDR3 reads CASSLGGGAFF. CDR3 nucleotide sequence: TGTGCCAGCAGCCTGGGGGGTGGAGCTTTCTTT.

The table lists this clone with a count of one. The rearrangement uses TRBV6-6 and TRBJ2-2; D is possibly TRBD2 (5 bases). Between the trimmed V and J ends, which lost 8 bases and 2 bases, there was a span of 18 bases. This CDR3 is 16 amino acids long. Per the germline V gene, CDR1 is MNHNY and CDR2 is SVGAGI (reference sequence). CDR3: CASGMGSTTNTGELFF. The CDR3 nucleotides are TGTGCCAGCGGAATGGGGAGTACGACCAACACCGGGGAGCTGTTTTTT.

The V call is TRBV6-2 or TRBV6-3, the J call TRBJ2-2, with 13 bases that match TRBD2. Germline V CDR1 and CDR2: MNHEY, SVGEGT. This CDR3 comprises 15 residues. J gave up 8 bases and V 5 bases, and 5 bases lay outside the gene matches. The CDR3 DNA reads as TGTGCCAGCAGTCCGACTAGCGGGAGGTCTGGGGAGCTGTTTTTT. The encoded protein is CASSPTSGRSGELFF.

This clone has a single count. J is TRBJ1-1 and V is TRBV6-5, with 10 bases fitting TRBD1. Germline V gives CDR1 MNHEY, CDR2 SVGAGI. This CDR3 contains 15 residues. V gave up 2 bases and J gave up 3 bases; unmatched junction bases: 3. CDR3 protein: CASSYGQGVDTEAFF. CDR3 nucleotide sequence: TGTGCCAGCAGTTACGGACAGGGGGTCGACACTGAAGCTTTCTTT.

The chain employs TRBV7-3 and TRBJ2-7; 7 bases are shared with TRBD1. The CDR3 loop spans 14 amino acids. The V and J ends lost 0 bases and 4 bases, in that order; junction bases with no gene match: 3. Germline assignment: CDR1 SGHTA and CDR2 FQGTGA. The chain's CDR3 is CASSLTDRLYEQYF. The CDR3 DNA follows: TGTGCCAGCAGCTTAACGGACAGGCTATACGAGCAGTACTTC. Full variable domain (missing parts from reference TRBV7-3 and TRBJ2-7): GAGVSQTPSNKVTEKGKYVELRCDPISGHTALYWYRQSLGQGPEFLIYFQGTGAADDSGLPNDRFFAVRPEGSVSTLKIQRTERGDSAVYLCASSLTDRLYEQYFGPGTRLTVT.

The chain links TRBV9 to TRBJ1-1, with 11 bases that match TRBD1. Germline values: CDR1 SGDLS, CDR2 YYNGEE. The CDR3 totals 14 residues. V was pared by 1 base and J by 10 bases, with 6 bases of the junction left unmatched. This chain's CDR3 is CASSVRTGGGSAFF. The DNA for the CDR3 is TGTGCCAGCAGCGTAAGGACAGGGGGCGGGTCAGCTTTCTTT.

In the case of this clone: At the DNA level, this CDR3 is encoded by other sequences in the same sample as well. V is TRBV6-5 and J is TRBJ1-1; a possible D gene is TRBD1 (6 bases). Deletions cut 2 bases from V and 1 base from J, with 8 bases between. There are 14 residues in the CDR3. The germline V gene encodes CDR1 MNHEY and CDR2 SVGAGI. CDR3 region: CASSYNRENTEAFF. CDR3 in DNA: TGTGCCAGCAGTTACAACAGGGAGAACACTGAAGCTTTCTTT.

The rearrangement links TRBV5-4 to TRBJ1-2; 7 bases agree with TRBD1. Germline loops: CDR1 SGHNT, CDR2 YYREEE (reference sequence). CDR3 length: 14 amino acids. Germline trimming cut 3 bases from V and 5 bases from J; bases unmatched to any gene: 7. The CDR3 coding sequence is TGTGCCAGCAGCTCCCCCGGACAGGCTTATGGCTACACCTTC. This codes for CASSSPGQAYGYTF.

In nucleotides, the CDR3 is TGTGCCACCACCGGGATGTTAGATACGCAGTATTTT. This translates into CATTGMLDTQYF. The V call is TRBV19, the J call TRBJ2-3; D might be TRBD2 (5 bases). Germline assignment: CDR1 LNHDA and CDR2 SQIVND (reference sequence). The CDR3 loop spans 12 amino acids. The ends were cut back, 10 bases at V and 5 bases at J, with 13 bases in the middle.

This clone was seen once. This CDR3 is CASRRGNYGYTF. The CDR3 DNA reads as TGTGCCTCCCGAAGGGGGAACTATGGCTACACCTTC. The chain carries TRBV30 and TRBJ1-2; possible D gene TRBD1, 6 bases. Germline CDR1 is GTSNPN and CDR2 is SVGIG (reference sequence). Trimming pared 7 bases from V and 2 bases from J, leaving 11 bases between. This CDR3 spans 12 amino acids.

This chain uses TRBV5-6 with TRBJ2-3; D is unclear. CDR1 is SGHDT, CDR2 YYEEEE, per germline. Trimming removed 4 bases at V and 1 base at J, with 10 bases between. The CDR3 has 14 amino acids. CDR3: CASSPNGGTDTQYF. The DNA for the CDR3 is TGTGCCAGCAGCCCAAATGGGGGCACAGATACGCAGTATTTT.

This clone was counted between two and nine times. The V and J genes are TRBV27 and TRBJ1-4; the match to TRBD1 covers 7 bases. CDR3 length equals 14 residues. Germline CDR1 is MNHEY and CDR2 is SMNVEV (reference sequence). The V gene end was trimmed by 5 bases and the J gene end by 4 bases; junction bases not matched to a gene: 4. CDR3 in amino acids: CASSRTGVNEKLFF. The CDR3 DNA is TGTGCCAGCAGTCGGACAGGAGTTAATGAAAAACTGTTTTTT. Filled out from reference TRBV27 and TRBJ1-4, the complete variable domain reads EAQVTQNPRYLITVTGKKLTVTCSQNMNHEYMSWYRQDPGLGLRQIYYSMNVEVTDKGDVPEGYKVSRKEKRNFPLILESPSPNQTSLYFCASSRTGVNEKLFFGSGTQLSVL.

The V gene is TRBV9, the J gene TRBJ2-7, with 7 bases that match TRBD1. This CDR3 is 14 amino acids long. The V segment lost 0 bases and the J segment 2 bases; nucleotides outside the gene matches: 2. Germline CDR1 reads SGDLS; CDR2 reads YYNGEE. The CDR3 is CASSVAGGTYEQYF. CDR3 nucleotide sequence: TGTGCCAGCAGCGTAGCAGGGGGTACCTACGAGCAGTACTTC.

Note on this clone: A much larger clone lies a single base off, so this may be a read error. In DNA form, the CDR3 reads TGTGCCAGCATTGTAGGGGTAGGCACTGAAGCTTTCTTT. Protein product: CASIVGVGTEAFF. The chain joins TRBV28 to TRBJ1-1, with a weak D call TRBD1 (5 bases). Germline CDR1 and CDR2: MDHEN and SYDVKM. V dropped 7 bases and J dropped 4 bases, with 13 bases sitting between them. This CDR3 comprises 13 residues.

The chain has TRBV4-2 and TRBJ2-2, with 10 bases fitting TRBD2. After removal of 5 bases from V and 9 bases from J, the junction contained 9 bases not matched to a gene. The CDR3 loop spans 15 amino acids. CDR1 and CDR2 (germline): LGHNA, YNFKEQ. Here the CDR3 DNA reads TGTGCCAGCAGCTCCGGGCTAGCGGGGGCAAGGGAGCTGTTTTTT. Protein: CASSSGLAGARELFF.

In nucleotides, the CDR3 is TGTGCCAGCAGTTCGCCCGTTGGACAGGGGCGGACAGATACGCAGTATTTT. This gives the protein CASSSPVGQGRTDTQYF. The genes are TRBV6-8 and TRBJ2-3; 9 nucleotides match TRBD1. With 4 bases clipped from V and 3 bases from J, the junction kept 11 bases outside the gene matches. Germline loops: CDR1 MNHGY, CDR2 SAAAGT. This CDR3 contains 17 residues.

The J gene is TRBJ1-6, the V gene TRBV24-1, with D perhaps matching TRBD1 (6 bases). Germline V CDR1 and CDR2: KGHDR, SFDVKD. The V and J ends lost 7 bases and 0 bases respectively, with 12 bases between them. The CDR3 consists of 16 residues. CDR3 protein: CATSRVDSSYNSPLHF. CDR3 bases: TGTGCCACCAGCAGGGTGGACAGCTCCTATAATTCACCCCTCCACTTT.

This sequence joins TRBV6-5 and TRBJ2-5, with TRBD2 as a possible D gene (6 bases). This CDR3 contains 15 residues. Per germline, CDR1 MNHEY and CDR2 SVGAGI. The ends were cut back, 5 bases at V and 2 bases at J, with 15 bases in the middle. The CDR3 coding sequence is TGTGCCAGCAGTACCGACGGAGGGAGTCAAGAGACCCAGTACTTC. Translating it yields CASSTDGGSQETQYF.

The J gene is TRBJ1-5, the V gene TRBV19; possible D gene TRBD1, 5 bases. Deletions cut 0 bases from V and 1 base from J, with 7 bases between. CDR3 length: 15 residues. The germline V gene has CDR1 LNHDA and CDR2 SQIVND (reference sequence). The CDR3: CASSIDRDSNQPQHF. The DNA for the CDR3 is TGTGCCAGTAGTATAGATCGGGACAGCAATCAGCCCCAGCATTTT.

The chain carries TRBV27 and TRBJ2-2; D unresolved. The germline CDR1 and CDR2 sequences are MNHEY and SMNVEV (reference sequence). The CDR3 totals 11 residues. V was pared by 5 bases and J by 7 bases, with 5 bases between. In nucleotides, the CDR3 is TGTGCCAGCAGTCCCGGCGGGGAGCTGTTTTTT. Translating gives CASSPGGELFF.

The chain couples TRBV11-2 to TRBJ2-1; 7 bases are shared with TRBD1. The germline CDR1 and CDR2 sequences are SGHAT and FQNNGV. This CDR3 has 13 residues. Germline trimming cut 5 bases from V and 7 bases from J; bases unmatched to any gene: 5. CDR3 DNA: TGTGCCAGCAGCAAGACAGGGTTAAATGAGCAGTTCTTC. It encodes CASSKTGLNEQFF. Variable domain in full (rest from reference TRBV11-2 and TRBJ2-1): EAGVAQSPRYKIIEKRQSVAFWCNPISGHATLYWYQQILGQGPKLLIQFQNNGVVDDSQLPKDRFSAERLKGVDSTLKIQPAKLEDSAVYLCASSKTGLNEQFFGPGTRLTVL.

The V gene is TRBV5-1, the J gene TRBJ1-2; weak D call: TRBD1 (6 bases). Deletions cut 7 bases from V and 5 bases from J, with 18 bases between. The germline CDR1 and CDR2 sequences are SGHRS and YFSETQ. The CDR3 covers 14 residues. The CDR3 protein is CASPHPLQGYGYTF. In nucleotides, the CDR3 is TGCGCCAGCCCCCACCCCCTACAGGGTTATGGCTACACCTTC.

This chain connects TRBV29-1 to TRBJ2-7; perhaps TRBD1 as D (6 bases). The CDR3 has 14 residues. V shed 3 bases and J shed 0 bases, with 12 bases lying between them. Germline V CDR1 and CDR2: SQVTM, ANQGSEA. The CDR3 sequence: CSVEGAGTSYEQYF. Written as DNA, the CDR3 is TGCAGCGTTGAGGGGGCGGGTACCTCCTACGAGCAGTACTTC.